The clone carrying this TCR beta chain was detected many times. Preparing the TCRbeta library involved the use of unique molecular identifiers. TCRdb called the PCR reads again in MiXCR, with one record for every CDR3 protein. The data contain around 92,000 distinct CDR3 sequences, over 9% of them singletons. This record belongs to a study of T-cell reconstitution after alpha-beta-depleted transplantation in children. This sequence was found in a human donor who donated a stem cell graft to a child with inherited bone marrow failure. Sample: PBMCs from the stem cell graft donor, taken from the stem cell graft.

CDR3 sequence (DNA): TGTGCCAGCATTAAAACTTCGGGACAGGGATGGACCGGGGAGCTGTTTTTT. Amino acid sequence: CASIKTSGQGWTGELFF. The chain employs TRBV6-2 or TRBV6-3 and TRBJ2-2; TRBD1 aligns across 9 bases. The length of the CDR3 is 17 residues. With V trimmed by 7 bases and J by 5 bases, 14 bases remained unmatched. Germline loops: CDR1 MNHEY, CDR2 SVGEGT.